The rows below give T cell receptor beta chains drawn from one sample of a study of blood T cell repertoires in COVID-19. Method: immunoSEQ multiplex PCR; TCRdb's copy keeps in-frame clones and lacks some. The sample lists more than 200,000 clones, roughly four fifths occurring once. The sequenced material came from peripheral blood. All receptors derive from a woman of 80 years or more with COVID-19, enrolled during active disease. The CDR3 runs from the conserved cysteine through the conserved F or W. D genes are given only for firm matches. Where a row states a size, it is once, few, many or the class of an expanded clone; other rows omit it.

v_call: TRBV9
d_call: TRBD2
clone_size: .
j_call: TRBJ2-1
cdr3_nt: TGTGCCAGCAGCGTACTAGCGGGAGGACGCAATGAGCAGTTCTTC
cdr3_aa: CASSVLAGGRNEQFF

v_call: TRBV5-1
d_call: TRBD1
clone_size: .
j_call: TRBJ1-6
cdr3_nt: TGCGCCAGCAGCTTGTTGGACAGGGTGTCACCCCTCCACTTT
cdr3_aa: CASSLLDRVSPLHF

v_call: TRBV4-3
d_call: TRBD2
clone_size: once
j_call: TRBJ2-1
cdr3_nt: TGCGCCAGCAGCCAAGAAGCGGGAGGACGGAATGAGCAGTTCTTC
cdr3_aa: CASSQEAGGRNEQFF

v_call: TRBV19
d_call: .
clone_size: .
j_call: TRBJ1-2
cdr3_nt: TGTGCCAGTAGTATCTCCAGGTCCAGGGGCTACACCTTC
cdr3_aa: CASSISRSRGYTF

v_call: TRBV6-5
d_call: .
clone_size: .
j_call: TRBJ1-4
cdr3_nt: TGTGCCAGCAGTTACTCGAGCGGGTTCAGTGAAAAACTGTTTTTT
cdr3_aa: CASSYSSGFSEKLFF

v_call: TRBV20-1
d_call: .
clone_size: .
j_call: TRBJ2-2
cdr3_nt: TGCAGTGCTAGTCCGCCGTCGGGACAGAACACCGGGGAGCTGTTTTTT
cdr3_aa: CSASPPSGQNTGELFF

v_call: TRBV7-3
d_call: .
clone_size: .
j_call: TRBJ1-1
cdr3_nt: TGTGCCAGCAGCAAAACCCGGCAGGGTCAAAACACTGAAGCTTTCTTT
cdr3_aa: CASSKTRQGQNTEAFF

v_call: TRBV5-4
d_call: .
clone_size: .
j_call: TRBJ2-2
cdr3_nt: TGTGCCAGCAGCGCCCGAGCAGGGTCGGGCACCGGGGAGCTGTTTTTT
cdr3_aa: CASSARAGSGTGELFF

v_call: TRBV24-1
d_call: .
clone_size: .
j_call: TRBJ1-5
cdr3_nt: TGTGCCACCAGTGAAACAGGGAACCAGCCCCAGCATTTT
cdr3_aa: CATSETGNQPQHF

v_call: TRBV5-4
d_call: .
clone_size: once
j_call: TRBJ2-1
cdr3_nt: TGTGCCACCAAAACGGGGGTAAACAATGAGCAGTTCTTC
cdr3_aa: CATKTGVNNEQFF

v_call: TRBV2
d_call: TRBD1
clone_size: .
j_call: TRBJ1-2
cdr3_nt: TGTGCCAGCATTCGACAGGGGAGCGGCTACACCTTC
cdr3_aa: CASIRQGSGYTF

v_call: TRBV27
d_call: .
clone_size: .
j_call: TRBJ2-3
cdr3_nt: TGTGCCAGCAGTTTACAGGGAAACACAGATACGCAGTATTTT
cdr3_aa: CASSLQGNTDTQYF

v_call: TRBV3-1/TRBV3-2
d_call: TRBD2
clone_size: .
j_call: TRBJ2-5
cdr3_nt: TGTGCCAGCAGCCCCTCTACTAGCGGGCGAGAGACCCAGTACTTC
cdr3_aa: CASSPSTSGRETQYF

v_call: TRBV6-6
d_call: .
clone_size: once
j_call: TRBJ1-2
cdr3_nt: TGTGCCAGCAGATCCACAGGGACCGGGAATGGCTACACCTTC
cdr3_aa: CASRSTGTGNGYTF

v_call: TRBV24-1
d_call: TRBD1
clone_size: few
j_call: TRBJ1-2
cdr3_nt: TGTGCCACCAGGGGGGACAGGGGAGGGTATGGCTACACCTTC
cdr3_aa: CATRGDRGGYGYTF

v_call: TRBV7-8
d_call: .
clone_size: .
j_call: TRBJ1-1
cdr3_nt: TGTGCCAGCAGCCTCCACGGGGGAGAGAACACTGAAGCTTTCTTT
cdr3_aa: CASSLHGGENTEAFF

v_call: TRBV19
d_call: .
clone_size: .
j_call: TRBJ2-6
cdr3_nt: TGTGCCAGTAGTAACCCGGGACAATGGACCTCTGGGGCCAACGTCCTGACTTTC
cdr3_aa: CASSNPGQWTSGANVLTF

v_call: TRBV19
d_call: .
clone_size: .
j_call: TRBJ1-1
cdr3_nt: TGTGCCAGTAGCCATGCGGGGGTCGGCACTGAAGCTTTCTTT
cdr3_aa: CASSHAGVGTEAFF

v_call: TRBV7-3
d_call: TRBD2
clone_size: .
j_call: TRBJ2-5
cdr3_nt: TGTGCCAGCAGCTTAAAGGCATGGGCTAGCGGGGGCCAAGAGACCCAGTACTTC
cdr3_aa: CASSLKAWASGGQETQYF

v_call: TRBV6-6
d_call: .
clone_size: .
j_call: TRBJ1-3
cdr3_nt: TGTGCCAGCACCCTAGGAGGACTCTCTGGAAACACCATATATTTT
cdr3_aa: CASTLGGLSGNTIYF

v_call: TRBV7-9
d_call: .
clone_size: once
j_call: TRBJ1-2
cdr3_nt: TGTGCCAGCAGCTCCGTTGACGGAGTCTATGGCTACACCTTC
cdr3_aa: CASSSVDGVYGYTF

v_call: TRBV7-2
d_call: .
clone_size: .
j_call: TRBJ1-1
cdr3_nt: TGTGCCAGCAGGCCCCAGCGGGTGGACACTGAAGCTTTCTTT
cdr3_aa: CASRPQRVDTEAFF

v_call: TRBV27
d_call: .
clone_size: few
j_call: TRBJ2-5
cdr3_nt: TGTGCCAGCAGTATACAGGGCCTGAGGTACCAAGAGACCCAGTACTTC
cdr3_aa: CASSIQGLRYQETQYF

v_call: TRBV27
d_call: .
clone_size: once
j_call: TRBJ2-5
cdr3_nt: TGTGCCAGCAGAACCAGTGGGCTTGGTGAGACCCAGTACTTC
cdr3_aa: CASRTSGLGETQYF

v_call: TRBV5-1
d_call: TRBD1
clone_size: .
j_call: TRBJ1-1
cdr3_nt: TGCGCCAGCAGCTTAGGGGGCGCGAGCCTAGCAGCTTTCTTT
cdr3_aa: CASSLGGASLAAFF

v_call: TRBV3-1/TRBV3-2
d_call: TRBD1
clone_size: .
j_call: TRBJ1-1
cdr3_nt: TGTGCCAGCAGCACAGAGGACAGGGGAACTGAAGCTTTCTTT
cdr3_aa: CASSTEDRGTEAFF

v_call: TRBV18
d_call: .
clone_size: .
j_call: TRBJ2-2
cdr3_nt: TGTGCCAGCTCGCTCCAGGAAACCGGGGAGCTGTTTTTT
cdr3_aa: CASSLQETGELFF

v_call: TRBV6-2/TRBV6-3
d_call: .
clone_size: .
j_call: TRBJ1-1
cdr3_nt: TGTGCCAGCAGATACCCCAAAAACACTGAAGCTTTCTTT
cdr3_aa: CASRYPKNTEAFF

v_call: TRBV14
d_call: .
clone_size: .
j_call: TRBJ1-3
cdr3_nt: TGTGCCAGCAGCCAAGTCCGGGGGTCTGGAAACACCATATATTTT
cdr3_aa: CASSQVRGSGNTIYF

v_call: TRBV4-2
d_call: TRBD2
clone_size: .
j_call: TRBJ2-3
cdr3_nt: TGTGCCAGCAGCCAAGATTCGGGGACTAGCGGGAGACAAGATACGCAGTATTTT
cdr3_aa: CASSQDSGTSGRQDTQYF

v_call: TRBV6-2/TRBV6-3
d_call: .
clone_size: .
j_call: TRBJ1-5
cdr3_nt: TGTGCCAGCAGTTACTCGAGTGGGGCCTTGGGCAATCAGCCCCAGCATTTT
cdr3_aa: CASSYSSGALGNQPQHF

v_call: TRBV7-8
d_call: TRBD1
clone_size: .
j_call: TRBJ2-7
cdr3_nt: TGTGCCAGCAGCTTGGACAGGGTGGCCAACGAGCAGTACTTC
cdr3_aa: CASSLDRVANEQYF

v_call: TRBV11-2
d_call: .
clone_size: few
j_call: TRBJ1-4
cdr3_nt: TGTGCCAGCAGCCAAGGGAGGGTGGATAATGAAAAACTGTTTTTT
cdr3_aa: CASSQGRVDNEKLFF

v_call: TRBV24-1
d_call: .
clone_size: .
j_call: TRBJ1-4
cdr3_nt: TGTGCCACCAGTGACCCCAGGGGAGGGAATGAAAAACTGTTTTTT
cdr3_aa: CATSDPRGGNEKLFF

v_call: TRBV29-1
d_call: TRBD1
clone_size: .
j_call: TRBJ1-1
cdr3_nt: TGCAGCGTTCTCAATACCGACAGGGGGCAAGAAGCTTTCTTT
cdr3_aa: CSVLNTDRGQEAFF

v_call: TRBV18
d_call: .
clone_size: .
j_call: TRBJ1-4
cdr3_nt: TGTGCCAGCTCACCGGGAGGTGCAACTAATGAAAAACTGTTTTTT
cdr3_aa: CASSPGGATNEKLFF

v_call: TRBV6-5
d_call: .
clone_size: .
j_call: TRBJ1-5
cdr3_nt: TGTGCCAGCAGGTCCCGGAGCAATCAGCCCCAGCATTTT
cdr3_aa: CASRSRSNQPQHF

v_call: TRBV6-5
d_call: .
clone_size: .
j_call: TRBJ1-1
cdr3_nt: TGTGCCAGCAGTTACTCACGGAGTTTCACTGAAGCTTTCTTT
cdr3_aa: CASSYSRSFTEAFF

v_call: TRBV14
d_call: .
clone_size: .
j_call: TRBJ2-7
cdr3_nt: TGTGCCAGCAGCCCCCCCCACAGGCCCCCCTACGAGCAGTACTTC
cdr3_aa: CASSPPHRPPYEQYF

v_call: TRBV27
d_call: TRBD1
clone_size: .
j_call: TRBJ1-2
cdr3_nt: TGTGCCAGCAGCATACATGGGACAGGGGGTGGCTACACCTTC
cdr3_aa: CASSIHGTGGGYTF

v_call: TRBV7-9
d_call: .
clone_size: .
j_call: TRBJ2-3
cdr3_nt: TGTGCCAGCAGCTTACCCGGAGCCCACACAGATACGCAGTATTTT
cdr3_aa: CASSLPGAHTDTQYF

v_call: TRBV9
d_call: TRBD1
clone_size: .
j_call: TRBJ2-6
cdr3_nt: TGTGCCAGCAGCGTGAGGGACAGGGGGCCTGGGGCCAACGTCCTGACTTTC
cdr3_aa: CASSVRDRGPGANVLTF

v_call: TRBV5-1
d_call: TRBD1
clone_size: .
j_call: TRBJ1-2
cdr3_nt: TGCGCCAGCAGTTCGTTGACAGGGGAAGGGGGCTACACCTTC
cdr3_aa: CASSSLTGEGGYTF

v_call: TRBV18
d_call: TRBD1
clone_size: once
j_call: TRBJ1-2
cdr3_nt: TGTGCCAGCTCACCCGGGACAGGGGAAATGATCTATGGCTACACCTTC
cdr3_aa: CASSPGTGEMIYGYTF

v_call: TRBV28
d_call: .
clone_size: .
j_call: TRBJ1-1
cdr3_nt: TGTGCCAGCAGTTTAACTCCGAACACTGAAGCTTTCTTT
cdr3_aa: CASSLTPNTEAFF

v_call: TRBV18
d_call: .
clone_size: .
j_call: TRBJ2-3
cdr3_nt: TGTGCCAGCTCACCACCGTCGGTCACAGATACGCAGTATTTT
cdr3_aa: CASSPPSVTDTQYF

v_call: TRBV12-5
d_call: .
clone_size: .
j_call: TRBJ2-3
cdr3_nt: TGTGCTAGTGCCAATGGTCAAAGCGCAGATACGCAGTATTTT
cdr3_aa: CASANGQSADTQYF

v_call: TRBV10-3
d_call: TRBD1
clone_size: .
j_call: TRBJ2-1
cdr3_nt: TGTGCCATCAGTGATTCTACCGGGACAGTGGATGTCTTAGAGCAGTTCTTC
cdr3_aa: CAISDSTGTVDVLEQFF

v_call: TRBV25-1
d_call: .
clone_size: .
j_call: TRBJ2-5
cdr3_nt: TGTGCCAGCAGGCCGACAGTACAAGAGACCCAGTACTTC
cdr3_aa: CASRPTVQETQYF

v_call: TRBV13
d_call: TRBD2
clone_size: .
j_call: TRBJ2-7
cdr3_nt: TGTGCCAGCAGCTTATCGGCTAGCGGGGGATACGAGCAGTACTTC
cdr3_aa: CASSLSASGGYEQYF

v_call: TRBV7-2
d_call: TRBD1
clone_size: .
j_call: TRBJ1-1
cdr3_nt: TGTGCCAGCAGCCCGGGACAGGGGTACACTGAAGCTTTCTTT
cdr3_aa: CASSPGQGYTEAFF

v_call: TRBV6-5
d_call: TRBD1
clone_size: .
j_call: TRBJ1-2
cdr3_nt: TGTGCCAGCAGTTACACCGGACAGGGGAGTGGCTACACCTTC
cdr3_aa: CASSYTGQGSGYTF

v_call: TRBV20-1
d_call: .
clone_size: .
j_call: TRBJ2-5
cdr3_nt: TGCAGTGCTAGTAAGGGGGAGACCCAGTACTTC
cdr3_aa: CSASKGETQYF

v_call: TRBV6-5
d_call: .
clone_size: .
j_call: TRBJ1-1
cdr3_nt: TGTGCCAGCAGTTGGACAGCCTCAAACACTGAAGCTTTCTTT
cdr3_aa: CASSWTASNTEAFF

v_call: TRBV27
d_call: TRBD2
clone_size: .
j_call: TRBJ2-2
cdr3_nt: TGTGCCAGCAGTTTGAGCGGGGGATACACCGGGGAGCTGTTTTTT
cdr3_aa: CASSLSGGYTGELFF

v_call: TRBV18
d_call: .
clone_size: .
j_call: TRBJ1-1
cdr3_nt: TGTGCCAGCTCACTGAGCGAGAACACTGAAGCTTTCTTT
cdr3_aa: CASSLSENTEAFF

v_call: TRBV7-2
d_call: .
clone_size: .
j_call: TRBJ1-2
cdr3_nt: TGTGCCAGCAGCTTAGTGGGGGCAAAAGTCGGCTATGGCTACACCTTC
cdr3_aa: CASSLVGAKVGYGYTF